This record covers a single TCR beta chain. The data were taken from a study of blood T cell repertoires in COVID-19. Enrolled through a virtual design, the participants were between 18 and 89 years of age and came from under 25 US areas. Clinical history reported by participants formed the basis on which cohorts were assigned. TCRdb's table, derived via immunoSEQ multiplex PCR, lists solely in-frame clones and lacks some. The sample has 200,000 to 250,000 clones, roughly 87% seen once. V shed 8 bases and J 2 bases; nucleotides not matched to a gene: 6. The CDR3 runs 14 residues. Germline CDR1 SGHRS, CDR2 YFSETQ.

Material for sequencing was PBMCs or T cells enriched from blood (not recorded which). This receptor was identified in a woman between 25 and 40 years old with acute COVID-19. The V gene is TRBV5-1, the J gene TRBJ2-2; 7 bases map to TRBD2. This CDR3 reads CASKRGLNTGELFF. The CDR3 DNA sequence: TGCGCCAGTAAGCGGGGACTAAACACCGGGGAGCTGTTTTTT.